This entry lists 21 T cell receptor beta chains sequenced from one sample in a study of shared clonotypes between healthy human individuals. Repertoires were generated with immunoSEQ multiplex PCR, while TCRdb's copy carries only in-frame clones and drops some. The sample consists of around 83,000 clones, 60% to 80% of them appearing once. Material: memory CD8+ T cells sorted from blood. Subset reported: CD45RO+ cells pooled with CCR7-negative TemRA cells. The receptor set was obtained from a man aged 30-40 years in good health.

The J gene is TRBJ2-4, the V gene TRBV29-1; D unclear. Germline CDR1 reads SQVTM; CDR2 reads ANQGSEA. The V gene lost 0 bases and the J gene lost 0 bases, with 15 bases spanning the gap. The CDR3 sequence is 17 residues long. CDR3 sequence (DNA): TGCAGCGTTGAAGATCGGGCTTTCGGGCTAGCCAAAAACATTCAGTACTTC. It yields the protein CSVEDRAFGLAKNIQYF.

The V gene is TRBV25-1, the J gene TRBJ2-7; D remains ambiguous. Germline assignment: CDR1 MGHDK and CDR2 SYGVNS. Trimming removed 3 bases at V and 4 bases at J, with 7 bases between. This CDR3 is 12 amino acids long. The DNA for the CDR3 is TGTGCCAGCAGTGACCAGACGTACGAGCAGTACTTC. Translation: CASSDQTYEQYF.

On this clone: A junction boundary mismatches the germline segment, possibly from a read error. This rearrangement joins TRBV10-3 to TRBJ2-1; 14 nucleotides agree with TRBD2. The CDR3 totals 16 residues. Germline CDR1 ENHRY, CDR2 SYGVKD. This CDR3 reads CATSLIGTSGSGEQFF. CDR3 nucleotide sequence: TGTGCCACCAGTCTCATCGGGACTAGCGGGAGCGGTGAGCAGTTCTTC.

The chain is built from TRBV6-1 and TRBJ1-2; TRBD1 agrees at 9 bases. Per germline, CDR1 MNHNS and CDR2 SASEGT. Trimming at V came to 8 bases and at J to 4 bases, leaving 2 bases not matched to a gene. This CDR3 has 12 amino acids. The CDR3 DNA reads TGTGCCAGCTTGGACAGGGGCTATGGCTACACCTTC. Its protein product is CASLDRGYGYTF.

V is TRBV6-4 and J is TRBJ2-3, with 10 positions matching TRBD2. The CDR3 runs to 16 residues. Germline V CDR1 and CDR2: MRHNA, SNTAGT. V gave up 4 bases and J gave up 4 bases; unmatched junction bases: 8. The CDR3 here is CASSASPAGGADTQYF. Written as DNA, the CDR3 is TGTGCCAGCAGTGCCTCTCCAGCGGGAGGGGCAGATACGCAGTATTTT.

This clone was seen only a few times. The gene calls are TRBV5-4 and TRBJ2-7; a possible D gene is TRBD1 (6 bases). Germline CDR1 SGHNT, CDR2 YYREEE (reference sequence). This CDR3 has 15 residues. Trimming pared 2 bases from V and 3 bases from J, leaving 15 bases between. The CDR3 sequence: CASSFPGQGLYEQYF. As DNA, the CDR3 is TGTGCCAGCAGCTTCCCGGGACAAGGCCTCTACGAGCAGTACTTC.

This clone has a count of ten or more. The gene calls are TRBV6-5 and TRBJ1-2; perhaps TRBD1 as D (5 bases). Germline CDR1 reads MNHEY; CDR2 reads SVGAGI. The germline V and J ends were trimmed by 3 bases and 8 bases, with 16 bases remaining between them. The CDR3 extends over 14 amino acids. The CDR3 loop is CASSYSQGFGGYTF. The CDR3 nucleotides are TGTGCCAGCAGTTATTCCCAGGGATTCGGAGGCTACACCTTC.

This chain links TRBV28 with TRBJ2-7; D not resolved. With 4 bases removed from V and 5 bases from J, the gap between germline ends came to 12 bases. In germline, CDR1 is MDHEN, CDR2 SYDVKM. CDR3 length: 13 residues. The CDR3 region is CASSSLDLNEQYF. CDR3 DNA sequence: TGTGCCAGCAGTTCCCTTGACTTGAACGAGCAGTACTTC.

The chain couples TRBV25-1 to TRBJ2-7; 8 positions agree with TRBD1. The germline CDR1 and CDR2 sequences are MGHDK and SYGVNS. The V gene end was trimmed by 7 bases and the J gene end by 3 bases; junction bases not matched to a gene: 5. CDR3 length: 13 residues. The CDR3 sequence: CASTSGQDYEQYF. Here the CDR3 DNA reads TGTGCCAGCACCTCGGGACAGGACTACGAGCAGTACTTC.

This clone was counted a few times. This chain joins TRBV28 and TRBJ2-7; a weak D match, TRBD2 (6 bases). Germline V gives CDR1 MDHEN, CDR2 SYDVKM. CDR3 length: 14 residues. V was pared by 4 bases and J by 0 bases, with 10 bases between. CDR3 sequence reads: CASSSSDRSYEQYF. The CDR3 DNA is TGTGCCAGCAGTTCTAGCGACCGCTCCTACGAGCAGTACTTC.

Points on this clone: Since a much larger clone is just one base distant, this may be a read error. The J gene is TRBJ1-5, the V gene TRBV18; D remains unclear. The CDR3 runs to 16 residues. The germline gives CDR1 KGHSH, CDR2 LQKENI. The CDR3 region has the DNA TGTGCCAGCTCACCACCTCAGTCAGATAGCAATCAGTCCCAGCATTTT. This encodes CASSPPQSDSNQSQHF.

The CDR3 sequence: CASRGKPSTDTQYF. The CDR3 nucleotides are TGTGCCAGCCGAGGTAAACCTAGCACAGATACGCAGTATTTT. The chain is built from TRBV28 and TRBJ2-3; D call uncertain. The ends were cut back, 8 bases at V and 0 bases at J, with 12 bases in the middle. This CDR3 comprises 14 residues. The germline gives CDR1 MDHEN, CDR2 SYDVKM.

The CDR3 protein is CASSPIGGYTIYF. As DNA, the CDR3 is TGTGCCAGCAGCCCTATTGGGGGATACACCATATATTTT. V and J are TRBV28 and TRBJ1-3; D is perhaps TRBD1 (5 bases). This CDR3 has 13 residues. Trimming left V 6 bases short and J 8 bases short, with 14 bases between. Germline CDR1 is MDHEN and CDR2 is SYDVKM.

This rearrangement joins TRBV6-6 to TRBJ1-2; 7 nucleotides line up with TRBD1. CDR1 is MNHNY and CDR2 is SVGAGI in the germline V gene (reference sequence). The CDR3 consists of 14 residues. V gave up 5 bases and J gave up 6 bases; unmatched junction bases: 9. The CDR3: CASSGQGGSDGYTF. As DNA, the CDR3 is TGTGCCAGCAGTGGCCAGGGGGGGAGCGATGGCTACACCTTC.

The V and J genes are TRBV7-9 and TRBJ1-2; D possibly corresponds to TRBD1 (5 bases). CDR3 length equals 13 residues. Trimming took 6 bases from V and 3 from J, leaving 11 bases between them. Germline CDR1 reads SEHNR; CDR2 reads FQNEAQ (reference sequence). Written as DNA, the CDR3 is TGTGCCAGCAGTTTGGGGCCGGACTATGGCTACACCTTC. Translation: CASSLGPDYGYTF.

The sample holds many counts of this clone. This chain joins TRBV27 and TRBJ2-1; 9 bases line up with TRBD2. The CDR3 contains 15 residues. J was trimmed by 4 bases and V by 8 bases; bases with no gene match: 9. The V gene's germline CDR1 is MNHEY and CDR2 SMNVEV (reference sequence). The CDR3 sequence is CASAEAGGFYNEQFF. CDR3 in DNA: TGTGCCAGCGCTGAAGCGGGAGGTTTTTACAATGAGCAGTTCTTC.

The chain couples TRBV28 to TRBJ2-1; D call uncertain. Germline V gene lookup returns CDR1 MDHEN and CDR2 SYDVKM. The CDR3 spans 14 residues. Trimming shortened V by 5 bases and J by 5 bases, and 13 bases separated the two germline ends. The CDR3 loop is CASSPRTRDNEQFF. In DNA form, the CDR3 reads TGTGCCAGCAGTCCCCGAACACGAGACAATGAGCAGTTCTTC.

V usage is TRBV6-5 and J usage is TRBJ2-6; D ambiguous. The V gene's germline CDR1 is MNHEY and CDR2 SVGAGI. CDR3 length equals 14 residues. Trimming took off 2 bases at V and 7 bases at J, with 9 bases between the two ends. The CDR3 reads CASSYDDGANVLTF. In nucleotides, the CDR3 is TGTGCCAGCAGTTACGATGACGGAGCCAACGTCCTGACTTTC.

This clone has more than one count but fewer than ten. The V and J genes are TRBV5-6 and TRBJ2-3; D not certain. This CDR3 is 16 amino acids long. Deletions cut 2 bases from V and 2 bases from J, with 15 bases between. In germline, CDR1 is SGHDT, CDR2 YYEEEE. The CDR3 sequence: CASSFECGRPTDTQYF. The CDR3 region has the DNA TGTGCCAGCAGCTTCGAGTGCGGCCGTCCCACAGATACGCAGTATTTT.

The chain uses TRBV30 and TRBJ2-4; D is uncertain. The germline CDR1 and CDR2 sequences are GTSNPN and SVGIG (reference sequence). Trimming stripped 0 bases from V and 1 base from J, with 25 bases between. The CDR3 length is 20 residues. CDR3 residues: CAWSVRRVGQAGWAKNIQYF. The CDR3 DNA reads TGTGCCTGGAGTGTACGTAGAGTAGGGCAGGCAGGCTGGGCCAAAAACATTCAGTACTTC.

The V gene is TRBV28, the J gene TRBJ2-7; no reliable D call. Germline V gives CDR1 MDHEN, CDR2 SYDVKM. This CDR3 region has 12 residues. Trimming removed 3 bases from V and 2 bases from J, with 5 bases in between. CDR3 in amino acids: CASSFNTYEQYF. CDR3 sequence (DNA): TGTGCCAGCAGTTTTAATACCTACGAGCAGTACTTC.